These 9 T cell receptor beta chains came from one sample sequenced in a study of glioma-infiltrating T cells. Amplification of TCR alpha and beta CDR3 regions from RNA used iRepertoire nested multiplex PCR. Each CDR3 protein gets one entry after TCRdb re-called the multiplex PCR reads with MiXCR. The sample includes roughly 120,000 distinct CDR3 sequences, roughly 25% of them seen just once. The sample taken for sequencing was glioma tissue, nonneoplastic brain tissue, or PBMCs (not recorded which). The receptors come from a human donor with low-grade glioma or glioblastoma, undergoing nonglioma brain surgery, or in good health (not recorded which).

At least ten counts were recorded for this clonotype. The chain couples TRBV6-6 to TRBJ2-7; 9 nucleotides match TRBD1. CDR1 and CDR2 from the germline V gene are MNHNY and SVGAGI (reference sequence). The CDR3 spans 14 residues. Unmatched junction bases numbered 4, after V lost 2 bases and J lost 5 bases. This CDR3 is CASSYVGQGNEQYF. The CDR3 DNA follows: TGTGCCAGCAGTTACGTGGGACAGGGAAACGAGCAGTACTTC.

The sample holds many counts of this clonotype. The gene calls are TRBV4-1 and TRBJ2-7; 7 nucleotides agree with TRBD1. The germline gives CDR1 MGHRA, CDR2 YSYEKL. This CDR3 is built from 18 residues. The junction had 15 bases not matched to a gene; V was cut back by 0 bases and J by 4 bases. This chain's CDR3 is CASSQERVGTAYPYEQYF. The CDR3 bases are TGCGCCAGCAGCCAAGAGAGGGTAGGGACAGCCTATCCGTACGAGCAGTACTTC.

This clonotype appeared many times. The gene calls are TRBV7-6 and TRBJ2-1, with 7 bases lining up with TRBD2. The CDR3 has 18 residues. The ends lost 2 bases at V and 1 base at J; junction bases unmatched: 11. The germline CDR1 and CDR2 sequences are SGHVS and FNYEAQ. The CDR3 reads CASSLLWSREGSYNEQFF. The CDR3 DNA reads TGTGCCAGCAGCTTACTGTGGTCTAGGGAGGGTTCCTACAATGAGCAGTTCTTC.

Of note for this clonotype: A much larger clonotype is one base distant, so this may be a read error. V is TRBV29-1 and J is TRBJ2-1; 11 bases map to TRBD1. V lost 7 bases and J lost 8; bases outside the gene matches: 13. In germline, CDR1 is SQVTM, CDR2 ANQGSEA. The CDR3 spans 15 residues. The CDR3 here is CSASTGTGGLDEQFF. The CDR3 DNA follows: TGCAGCGCCTCAACCGGGACAGGGGGATTGGATGAGCAGTTCTTC.

This clonotype was seen at least ten times. The chain uses TRBV4-2 and TRBJ2-1; possibly TRBD2 for D (5 bases). Germline assignment: CDR1 LGHNA and CDR2 YNFKEQ. This CDR3 region has 14 residues. Trimming cost V 0 bases and J 9 bases, with 12 bases left between them. This CDR3 reads CASSQDRDRGEQFF. The CDR3 nucleotides are TGTGCCAGCAGCCAAGATCGAGACCGGGGTGAGCAGTTCTTC.

This chain joins TRBV29-1 and TRBJ2-3, with D possibly being TRBD2 (5 bases). V gave up 5 bases and J gave up 0 bases, with 18 bases separating them. The CDR3 has 16 residues. Germline CDR1 is SQVTM and CDR2 is ANQGSEA. The CDR3 DNA reads TGCAGCGTTACCCCCCTAGCCCGGGATAGCACAGATACGCAGTATTTT. Translating gives CSVTPLARDSTDTQYF.

There are many counts of this clonotype. V gene TRBV18 combines with J gene TRBJ1-1; the D is unclear. Germline V gene lookup returns CDR1 KGHSH and CDR2 LQKENI. CDR3 size: 14 residues. Trimming took 5 bases from V and 2 from J, leaving 12 bases between them. CDR3 region: CASSERTDNTEAFF. CDR3 bases: TGTGCCAGCTCAGAGAGGACGGATAACACTGAAGCTTTCTTT.

Concerning this clonotype itself: This likely stems from a read error, as it lies one base from a far larger clone. Because the CDR3 is missing its conserved closing phenylalanine or tryptophan, this is likely a read error. CDR3 DNA sequence: TGTGCCAGCAGCTTACAGGGGAACACTGAAGCTTTCCTT. Its protein product is CASSLQGNTEAFL. V is TRBV2 and J is TRBJ1-1; weak D call: TRBD1 (6 bases). V gave up 6 bases and J gave up 1 base, with 9 bases separating them. The CDR3 is 13 residues long. Per the germline V gene, CDR1 is SNHLY and CDR2 is FYNNEI.

Only a few counts were recorded for this clonotype. A much larger clone sits a single nucleotide away, making a read error possible. V is TRBV6-2 or TRBV6-3 and J is TRBJ2-7, with D possibly matching TRBD1 (6 bases). Trimming took 6 bases from V and 2 from J, leaving 11 bases between them. The CDR3 extends over 13 amino acids. CDR1 and CDR2 from the germline V gene are MNHEY and SVGEGT. The CDR3: CASRWDIPYEQYF. The CDR3 DNA is TGTGCCAGCAGGTGGGACATCCCCTACGAGCAGTACTTC.